This T cell receptor (beta chain) was documented in a study of cytomegalovirus exposure and HLA in healthy donors. The study, taken as a whole, reports: Indistinguishability led to the exclusion of some V segments, TRBV6-2 and TRBV6-3 included. Later analysis identified 15,000 to 20,000 TCR beta sequences associated with HLA alleles, using a false discovery rate threshold of 0.05.

It was with 60 Vbeta and 13 Jbeta primers that the PCR ran. Clones were sequenced by immunoSEQ multiplex PCR, and TCRdb holds only the in-frame ones, with some missing. The sample shows some 160,000 clones, around 82% of them seen only once. A word on this clone: What it recognizes is unknown.

There were likely unrecorded immune exposures, though donors were nominally healthy when sampled. Germline lookup yields CDR1 SGHVS and CDR2 FQNEAQ. Trimming removed 3 bases from V and 7 bases from J; junction bases left unmatched: 14. CDR3 length equals 16 residues. The sequenced sample was PBMCs. The V call is TRBV7-8, the J call TRBJ1-2, with 7 bases aligning to TRBD1. The sequence derives from a man aged 55 to 70 in good health and CMV-seronegative. The CDR3 sequence is CASSLSQLMTGSGYTF. CDR3 in DNA: TGTGCCAGCAGCTTGAGCCAACTAATGACAGGGTCTGGCTACACCTTC.